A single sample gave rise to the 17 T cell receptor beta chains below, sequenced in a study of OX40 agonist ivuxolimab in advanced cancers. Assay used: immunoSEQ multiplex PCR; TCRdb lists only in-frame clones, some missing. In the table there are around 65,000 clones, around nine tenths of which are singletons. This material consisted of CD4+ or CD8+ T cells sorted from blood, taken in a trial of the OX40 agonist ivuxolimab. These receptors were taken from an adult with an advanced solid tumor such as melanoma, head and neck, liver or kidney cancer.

Here the CDR3 reads CASSLGRNNEKLFF. As DNA, the CDR3 is TGTGCCAGCAGCTTGGGACGGAATAATGAAAAACTGTTTTTT. The chain carries TRBV11-1 and TRBJ1-4, with D tentatively TRBD1 (5 bases). From germline, CDR1 is SGHAT and CDR2 FQDESV (reference sequence). The CDR3 sequence is 14 residues long. Trimming shortened V by 3 bases and J by 4 bases, and 9 bases separated the two germline ends.

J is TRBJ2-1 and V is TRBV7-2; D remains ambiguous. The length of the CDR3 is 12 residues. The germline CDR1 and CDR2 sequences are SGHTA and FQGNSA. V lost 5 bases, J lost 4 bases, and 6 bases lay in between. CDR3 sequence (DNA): TGTGCCAGCAGCCCCGATTACAATGAGCAGTTCTTC. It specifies CASSPDYNEQFF.

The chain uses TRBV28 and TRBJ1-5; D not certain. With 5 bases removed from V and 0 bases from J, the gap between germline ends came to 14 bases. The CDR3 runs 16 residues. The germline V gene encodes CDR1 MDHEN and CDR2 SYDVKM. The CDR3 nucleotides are TGTGCCAGCAGTACCCCACTACAACATAGCAATCAGCCCCAGCATTTT. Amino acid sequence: CASSTPLQHSNQPQHF.

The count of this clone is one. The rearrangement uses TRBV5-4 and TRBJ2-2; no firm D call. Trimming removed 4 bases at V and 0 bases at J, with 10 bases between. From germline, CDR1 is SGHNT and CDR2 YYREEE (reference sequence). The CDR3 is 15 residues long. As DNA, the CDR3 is TGTGCCAGCAGCCTAAAAGCAGCGAACACCGGGGAGCTGTTTTTT. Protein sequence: CASSLKAANTGELFF.

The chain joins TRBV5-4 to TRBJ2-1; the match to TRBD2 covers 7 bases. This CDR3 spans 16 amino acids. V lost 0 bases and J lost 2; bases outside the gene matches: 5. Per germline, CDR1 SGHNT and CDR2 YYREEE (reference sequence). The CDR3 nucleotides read TGTGCCAGCAGCTTGGTGGGAGCGGGGACCTACAATGAGCAGTTCTTC. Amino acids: CASSLVGAGTYNEQFF. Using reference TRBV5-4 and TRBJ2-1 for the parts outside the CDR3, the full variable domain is ETGVTQSPTHLIKTRGQQVTLRCSSQSGHNTVSWYQQALGQGPQFIFQYYREEENGRGNFPPRFSGLQFPNYSSELNVNALELDDSALYLCASSLVGAGTYNEQFFGPGTRLTVL.

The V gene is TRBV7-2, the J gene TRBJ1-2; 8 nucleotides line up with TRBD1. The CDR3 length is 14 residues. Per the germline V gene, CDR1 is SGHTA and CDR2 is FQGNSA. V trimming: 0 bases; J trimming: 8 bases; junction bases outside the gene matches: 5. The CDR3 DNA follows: TGTGCCAGCAGCTTAGCCGGGACAGGCTTCGGCTACACCTTC. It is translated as CASSLAGTGFGYTF.

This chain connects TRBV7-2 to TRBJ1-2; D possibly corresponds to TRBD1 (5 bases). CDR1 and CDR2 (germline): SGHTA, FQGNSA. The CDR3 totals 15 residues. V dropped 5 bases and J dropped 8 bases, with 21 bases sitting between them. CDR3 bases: TGTGCCAGCAGCACCGAACCCGGGACGTCGAGGGGCTACACCTTC. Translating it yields CASSTEPGTSRGYTF.

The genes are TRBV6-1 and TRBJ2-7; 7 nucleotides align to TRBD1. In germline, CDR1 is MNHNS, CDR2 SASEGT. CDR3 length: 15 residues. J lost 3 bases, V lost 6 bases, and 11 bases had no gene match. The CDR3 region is CASSDTQGRGYEQYF. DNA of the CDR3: TGTGCCAGCAGCGATACACAGGGGAGAGGCTACGAGCAGTACTTC.

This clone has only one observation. The CDR3 sequence: CASSLASLAGATQYF. The DNA for the CDR3 is TGTGCCAGCAGCTTAGCGAGCCTAGCGGGGGCGACGCAGTATTTT. This chain joins TRBV7-9 and TRBJ2-3; TRBD2 matches 10 bases. Germline V gene data show CDR1 as SEHNR and CDR2 as FQNEAQ (reference sequence). This CDR3 has 15 amino acids. Losses at the gene ends were 0 bases for V and 9 bases for J; bases not matched to a gene: 6. Supplemented by reference TRBV7-9 and TRBJ2-3, the full variable domain reads DTGVSQNPRHKITKRGQNVTFRCDPISEHNRLYWYRQTLGQGPEFLTYFQNEAQLEKSRLLSDRFSAERPKGSFSTLEIQRTEQGDSAMYLCASSLASLAGATQYFGPGTRLTVL.

CDR3 nucleotides: TGTGCCAGCAGCCAACCCTTGGGGAACACTGAAGCTTTCTTT. Amino acids: CASSQPLGNTEAFF. The chain has TRBV4-2 and TRBJ1-1; no clear D. CDR3 length: 14 amino acids. CDR1 is LGHNA and CDR2 is YNFKEQ in the germline V gene. Trimming removed 2 bases at V and 1 base at J, with 8 bases between.

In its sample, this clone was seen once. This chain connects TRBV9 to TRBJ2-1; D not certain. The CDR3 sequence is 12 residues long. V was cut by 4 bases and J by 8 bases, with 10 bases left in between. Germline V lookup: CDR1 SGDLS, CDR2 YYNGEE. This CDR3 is CASSSDTDEQFF. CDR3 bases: TGTGCCAGCAGCTCGGATACAGATGAGCAGTTCTTC.

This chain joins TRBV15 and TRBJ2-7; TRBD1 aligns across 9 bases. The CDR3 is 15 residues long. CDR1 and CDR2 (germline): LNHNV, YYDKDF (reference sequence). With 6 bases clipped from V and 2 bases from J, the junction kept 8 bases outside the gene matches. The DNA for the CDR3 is TGTGCCACCAGAAGACAGGGGGACGCGACCTACGAGCAGTACTTC. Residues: CATRRQGDATYEQYF.

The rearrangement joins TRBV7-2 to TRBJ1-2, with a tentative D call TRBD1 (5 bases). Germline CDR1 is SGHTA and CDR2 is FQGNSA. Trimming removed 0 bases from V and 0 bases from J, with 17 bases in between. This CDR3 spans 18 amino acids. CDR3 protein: CASSLALGGGAANYGYTF. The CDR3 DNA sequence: TGTGCCAGCAGCTTAGCGCTCGGGGGAGGGGCCGCTAACTATGGCTACACCTTC.

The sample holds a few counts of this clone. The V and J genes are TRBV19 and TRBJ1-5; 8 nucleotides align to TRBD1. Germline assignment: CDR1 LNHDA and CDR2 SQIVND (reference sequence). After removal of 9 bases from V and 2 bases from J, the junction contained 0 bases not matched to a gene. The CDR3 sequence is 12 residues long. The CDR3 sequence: CASRGRNQPQHF. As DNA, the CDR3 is TGTGCCAGCAGGGGGCGCAATCAGCCCCAGCATTTT.

For the CDR3, the DNA is TGTGCCAGCTCACCAAGTGGAACCGGGGAGCTGTTTTTT. It yields the protein CASSPSGTGELFF. The chain links TRBV18 to TRBJ2-2; D gene ambiguous. CDR1 and CDR2 (germline): KGHSH, LQKENI. The CDR3 contains 13 residues. V lost 2 bases to trimming and J lost 5 bases, with 6 bases between them.

CDR3 DNA sequence: TGTGCCAGCAGTGGGACAGGGTGGGAAAAACTGTTTTTT. This codes for CASSGTGWEKLFF. This sequence joins TRBV6-5 and TRBJ1-4, with 9 bases matching TRBD1. Trimming at V came to 5 bases and at J to 8 bases, leaving 3 bases not matched to a gene. The CDR3 extends over 13 amino acids. CDR1 and CDR2 from the germline V gene are MNHEY and SVGAGI.

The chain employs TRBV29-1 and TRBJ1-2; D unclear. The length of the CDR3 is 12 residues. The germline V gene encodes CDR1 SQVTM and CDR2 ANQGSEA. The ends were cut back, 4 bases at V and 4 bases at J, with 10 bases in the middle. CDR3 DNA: TGCAGCGTTGCTTTGGGGAGCTATGGCTACACCTTC. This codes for CSVALGSYGYTF.